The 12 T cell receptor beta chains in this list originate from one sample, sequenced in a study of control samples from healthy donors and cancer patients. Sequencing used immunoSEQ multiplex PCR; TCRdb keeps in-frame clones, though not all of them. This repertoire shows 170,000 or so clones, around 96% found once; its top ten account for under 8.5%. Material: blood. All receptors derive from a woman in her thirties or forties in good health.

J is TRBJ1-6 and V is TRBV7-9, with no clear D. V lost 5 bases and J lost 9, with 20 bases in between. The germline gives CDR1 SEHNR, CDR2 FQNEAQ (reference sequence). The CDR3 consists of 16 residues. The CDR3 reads CASSRGPAGVGSPLHF. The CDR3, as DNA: TGTGCCAGCAGCCGTGGCCCGGCAGGAGTTGGTTCACCCCTCCACTTT.

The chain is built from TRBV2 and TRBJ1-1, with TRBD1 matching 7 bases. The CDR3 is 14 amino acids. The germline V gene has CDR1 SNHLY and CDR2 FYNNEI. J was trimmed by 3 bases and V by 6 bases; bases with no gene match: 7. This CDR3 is CASRDRERDTEAFF. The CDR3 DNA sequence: TGTGCCAGCAGAGACAGGGAAAGGGACACTGAAGCTTTCTTT.

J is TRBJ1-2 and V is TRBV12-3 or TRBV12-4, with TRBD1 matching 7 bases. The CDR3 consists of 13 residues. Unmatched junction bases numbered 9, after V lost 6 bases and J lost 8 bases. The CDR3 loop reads CASSRQGADGYTF. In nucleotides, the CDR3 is TGTGCCAGCAGCCGACAGGGAGCGGACGGCTACACCTTC.

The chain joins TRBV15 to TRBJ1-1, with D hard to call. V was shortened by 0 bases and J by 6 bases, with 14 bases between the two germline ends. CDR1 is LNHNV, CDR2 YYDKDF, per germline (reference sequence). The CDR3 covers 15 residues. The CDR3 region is CATSRDLAGNPEAFF. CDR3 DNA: TGTGCCACCAGCAGAGATCTAGCGGGGAATCCTGAAGCTTTCTTT.

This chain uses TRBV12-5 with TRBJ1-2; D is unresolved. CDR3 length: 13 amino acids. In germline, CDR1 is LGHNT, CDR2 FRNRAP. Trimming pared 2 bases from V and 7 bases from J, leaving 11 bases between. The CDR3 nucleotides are TGTGCTAGTGGTTTGTCTCTGTTAACTGGCTACACCTTC. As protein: CASGLSLLTGYTF.

CDR3 nucleotide sequence: TGTGCCAGCAGTTTGGGGACGACCTATGGCTACACCTTC. Encoded protein: CASSLGTTYGYTF. The rearrangement uses TRBV27 and TRBJ1-2, with TRBD1 as a possible D gene (5 bases). Germline CDR1 and CDR2: MNHEY and SMNVEV (reference sequence). The CDR3 loop spans 13 amino acids. Trimming stripped 3 bases from V and 4 bases from J, with 9 bases between.

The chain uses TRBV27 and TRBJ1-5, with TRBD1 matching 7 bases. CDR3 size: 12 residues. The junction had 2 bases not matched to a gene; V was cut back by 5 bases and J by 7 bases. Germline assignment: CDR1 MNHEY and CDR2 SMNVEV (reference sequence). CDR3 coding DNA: TGTGCCAGCAGTGAGACAGGGCAGCCCCAGCATTTT. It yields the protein CASSETGQPQHF.

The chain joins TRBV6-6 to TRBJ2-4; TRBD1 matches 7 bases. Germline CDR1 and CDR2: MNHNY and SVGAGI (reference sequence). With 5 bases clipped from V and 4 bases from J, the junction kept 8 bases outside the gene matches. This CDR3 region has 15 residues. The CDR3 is CASSLTGAAKNIQYF. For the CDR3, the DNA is TGTGCCAGCAGTCTAACAGGGGCGGCGAAAAACATTCAGTACTTC.

The DNA for the CDR3 is TGTGCCTGTGATACAGGAACAGATACGCAGTATTTT. It translates to CACDTGTDTQYF. This rearrangement joins TRBV30 to TRBJ2-3; maybe TRBD1 (5 bases). Trimming removed 6 bases at V and 3 bases at J, with 10 bases between. The germline V gene encodes CDR1 GTSNPN and CDR2 SVGIG (reference sequence). CDR3 length equals 12 residues.

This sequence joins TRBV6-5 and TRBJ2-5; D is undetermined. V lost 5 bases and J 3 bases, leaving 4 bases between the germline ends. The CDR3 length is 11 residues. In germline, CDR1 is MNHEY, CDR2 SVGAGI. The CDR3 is CASSRKETQYF. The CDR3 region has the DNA TGTGCCAGCAGTCGAAAAGAGACCCAGTACTTC.

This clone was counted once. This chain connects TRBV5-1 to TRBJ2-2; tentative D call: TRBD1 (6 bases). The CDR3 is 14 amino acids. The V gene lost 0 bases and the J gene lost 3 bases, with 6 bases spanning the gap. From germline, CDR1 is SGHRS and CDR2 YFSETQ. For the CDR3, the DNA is TGCGCCAGCAGCTTGGCAGGGGACACCGGGGAGCTGTTTTTT. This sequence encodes CASSLAGDTGELFF. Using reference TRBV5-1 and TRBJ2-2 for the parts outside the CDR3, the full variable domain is KAGVTQTPRYLIKTRGQQVTLSCSPISGHRSVSWYQQTPGQGLQFLFEYFSETQRNKGNFPGRFSGRQFSNSRSEMNVSTLELGDSALYLCASSLAGDTGELFFGEGSRLTVL.

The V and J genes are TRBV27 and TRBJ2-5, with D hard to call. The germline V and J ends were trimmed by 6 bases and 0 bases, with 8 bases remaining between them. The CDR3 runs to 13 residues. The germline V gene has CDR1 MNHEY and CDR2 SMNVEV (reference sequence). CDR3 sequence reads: CASSESDQETQYF. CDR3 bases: TGTGCCAGCAGCGAATCAGACCAAGAGACCCAGTACTTC.